This entry lists 16 T cell receptor beta chains sequenced from one sample in a study of shared clonotypes between healthy human individuals. Libraries were prepared by immunoSEQ multiplex PCR; TCRdb keeps only in-frame clonotypes and omits some of them. This sample carries just over 2,000,000 clones, roughly 94% of them seen once, and the ten largest clones take roughly 0.13%. Material: naive CD4+ T cells sorted from blood. Subset defined: CD45RA+ positively selected. All receptors derive from a man between 18 and 35 years old in good health.

The V call is TRBV5-1, the J call TRBJ1-4; TRBD1 might be the D (6 bases). Looked up from germline, CDR1 is SGHRS and CDR2 is YFSETQ. This CDR3 region has 16 residues. Trimming removed 3 bases at V and 0 bases at J, with 12 bases between. The DNA of the CDR3 is TGCGCCAGCAGCTCCGGTCGACAGGCAACTAATGAAAAACTGTTTTTT. As protein: CASSSGRQATNEKLFF.

J is TRBJ2-2 and V is TRBV2; D unclear. Germline V lookup: CDR1 SNHLY, CDR2 FYNNEI. Trimming shortened V by 2 bases and J by 1 base, and 8 bases separated the two germline ends. The CDR3 contains 15 residues. The CDR3 DNA is TGTGCCAGCAGTGAAAACAGAAGGAACACCGGGGAGCTGTTTTTT. This codes for CASSENRRNTGELFF.

The rearrangement links TRBV10-3 to TRBJ2-7, with D possibly TRBD2 on 5 matching bases. V lost 6 bases, J lost 0 bases, and 6 bases lay in between. Germline loops: CDR1 ENHRY, CDR2 SYGVKD. The CDR3 consists of 12 residues. The CDR3 here is CAIRGASYEQYF. CDR3 bases: TGTGCCATCAGGGGAGCCTCCTACGAGCAGTACTTC.

The J gene is TRBJ2-3, the V gene TRBV4-3, with unresolved D. The CDR3 contains 16 residues. CDR1 is LGHNA and CDR2 is YSLEER in the germline V gene. V lost 1 base, J lost 3 bases, and 14 bases lay in between. The CDR3 loop reads CASSQAVALITDTQYF. Here the CDR3 DNA reads TGCGCCAGCAGCCAAGCGGTAGCCCTAATTACAGATACGCAGTATTTT.

The V call is TRBV5-1, the J call TRBJ2-2; D unclear. The V end was cut by 4 bases, the J end by 2 bases, with 6 bases between. This CDR3 spans 13 amino acids. Germline V gene data show CDR1 as SGHRS and CDR2 as YFSETQ. CDR3: CASSHDNTGELFF. CDR3 in DNA: TGCGCCAGCAGCCATGACAACACCGGGGAGCTGTTTTTT.

The count of this clone is one. The chain recombines TRBV27 with TRBJ1-6, with D perhaps TRBD1 (6 bases). This CDR3 is 14 amino acids long. V lost 9 bases and J lost 0, with 9 bases in between. CDR1 MNHEY and CDR2 SMNVEV come from the germline V gene (reference sequence). This CDR3 reads CASGQSSYNSPLHF. The CDR3 DNA is TGTGCCAGTGGACAGAGCTCCTATAATTCACCCCTCCACTTT.

This chain connects TRBV4-1 to TRBJ1-6, with TRBD1 matching 10 bases. This CDR3 contains 15 residues. The germline CDR1 and CDR2 sequences are MGHRA and YSYEKL. Trimming removed 1 base from V and 8 bases from J; junction bases left unmatched: 2. CDR3 bases: TGCGCCAGCAGCCAAGCCGGGACAGGGGATTCACCCCTCCACTTT. As protein: CASSQAGTGDSPLHF.

The rearrangement links TRBV18 to TRBJ2-7; 7 bases line up with TRBD2. CDR3 length: 12 amino acids. V dropped 6 bases and J dropped 9; count of bases not matched to a gene: 8. Germline V gives CDR1 KGHSH, CDR2 LQKENI. The CDR3 here is CASSGGDRGQYF. The CDR3 DNA sequence: TGTGCCAGCTCGGGAGGGGACCGCGGGCAGTACTTC.

V and J are TRBV2 and TRBJ2-7; D remains ambiguous. CDR3 length: 13 amino acids. CDR1 is SNHLY and CDR2 is FYNNEI in the germline V gene. The V gene lost 4 bases and the J gene lost 3 bases, with 10 bases spanning the gap. The CDR3 here is CASSANGDYEQYF. The CDR3, as DNA: TGTGCCAGCAGTGCTAATGGCGACTACGAGCAGTACTTC.

CDR3 DNA sequence: TGTGCCAGTAGTATAGGGGGACTAGCAACAGATACGCAGTATTTT. Its protein product is CASSIGGLATDTQYF. This chain uses TRBV19 with TRBJ2-3, with TRBD2 identical over 9 bases. CDR3 size: 15 residues. The germline V gene has CDR1 LNHDA and CDR2 SQIVND (reference sequence). V lost 1 base to trimming and J lost 3 bases; unmatched junction nucleotides: 2.

This clone was seen ten or more times. The chain combines TRBV28 with TRBJ2-3; the D is unclear. The CDR3 extends over 15 amino acids. V was trimmed by 6 bases and J by 3 bases, leaving 16 bases between them. Germline V gives CDR1 MDHEN, CDR2 SYDVKM. The CDR3 coding sequence is TGTGCCAGCAGCCCCCCGGACCAACTAACAGATACGCAGTATTTT. Amino acid sequence: CASSPPDQLTDTQYF.

The CDR3 nucleotides read TGTGCCTGGTTCGGGTACGACACCACAGGGCGGAGCACTGAAGCTTTCTTT. It translates to CAWFGYDTTGRSTEAFF. The chain has TRBV30 and TRBJ1-1, with D possibly matching TRBD1 (6 bases). Trimming stripped 5 bases from V and 4 bases from J, with 26 bases between. CDR3 size: 17 residues. CDR1 is GTSNPN and CDR2 is SVGIG in the germline V gene (reference sequence). The whole variable domain, remainder taken from reference TRBV30 and TRBJ1-1, is SQTIHQWPATLVQPVGSPLSLECTVEGTSNPNLYWYRQAAGRGLQLLFYSVGIGQISSEVPQNLSASRPQDRQFILSSKKLLLSDSGFYLCAWFGYDTTGRSTEAFFGQGTRLTVV.

The V call is TRBV5-1, the J call TRBJ1-3; D remains ambiguous. Deletions cut 0 bases from V and 0 bases from J, with 10 bases between. Germline V gene data show CDR1 as SGHRS and CDR2 as YFSETQ. The CDR3 totals 16 residues. The CDR3 bases are TGCGCCAGCAGCTTGGATACGGTCTTCTCTGGAAACACCATATATTTT. Residues: CASSLDTVFSGNTIYF.

The chain has TRBV5-1 and TRBJ1-2, with 7 bases that match TRBD1. The ends lost 0 bases at V and 7 bases at J; junction bases unmatched: 12. This CDR3 has 16 amino acids. CDR1 is SGHRS and CDR2 is YFSETQ in the germline V gene. CDR3 sequence reads: CASSLALGQSASGYTF. DNA of the CDR3: TGCGCCAGCAGCTTGGCCTTGGGACAGTCCGCGAGTGGCTACACCTTC.

This chain uses TRBV6-7 with TRBJ1-2; TRBD1 matches at 7 bases. TRBV6-7 has ORF status, its function being uncertain. The V and J ends lost 7 bases and 6 bases, in that order; junction bases with no gene match: 8. This CDR3 is built from 13 residues. The CDR3 region has the DNA TGTGCCAGCACCGAGGACAGGCGGGATGGCTACACCTTC. Residues: CASTEDRRDGYTF.

V gene TRBV4-1 combines with J gene TRBJ2-3, with 8 bases aligning to TRBD1. V dropped 0 bases and J dropped 2; count of bases not matched to a gene: 4. The CDR3 has 16 amino acids. Germline CDR1 MGHRA, CDR2 YSYEKL. CDR3 coding DNA: TGCGCCAGCAGCCAAGAAACAGGGGGTTACACAGATACGCAGTATTTT. Residues: CASSQETGGYTDTQYF.